These 15 T cell receptor beta chains came from one sample sequenced in a study of T cell repertoires in ileal Crohn's disease. The sample's time point: neoterminal ileum biopsy at postoperative endoscopy, about 6 months after surgery. Produced via immunoSEQ multiplex PCR; TCRdb's table is partial and in-frame only. Among approximately 15,000 clones, around 78% were seen once, and the ten largest hold 4.1%. Input material: ileal tissue. All receptors derive from an adult with Crohn's disease.

This clone appeared a few times. The chain uses TRBV2 and TRBJ2-6, with 9 nucleotides matching TRBD1. The CDR3 covers 16 residues. Germline CDR1 and CDR2: SNHLY and FYNNEI. V gave up 4 bases and J gave up 4 bases; unmatched junction bases: 5. The CDR3 region has the DNA TGTGCCAGCAGTGCGGGACAGGGAGCCGGGGCCAACGTCCTGACTTTC. Amino acid sequence: CASSAGQGAGANVLTF.

The J gene is TRBJ2-7, the V gene TRBV30; TRBD1 matches 9 bases. The CDR3 consists of 13 residues. V lost 5 bases, J lost 1 base, and 3 bases stayed unmatched. Germline values: CDR1 GTSNPN, CDR2 SVGIG (reference sequence). The CDR3: CAWGTGSSYEQYF. As DNA, the CDR3 is TGTGCCTGGGGGACAGGGTCGTCCTACGAGCAGTACTTC.

The V gene is TRBV7-2, the J gene TRBJ1-1, with unresolved D. The CDR3 loop spans 14 amino acids. Per the germline V gene, CDR1 is SGHTA and CDR2 is FQGNSA. V lost 3 bases to trimming and J lost 5 bases, with 13 bases between them. For the CDR3, the DNA is TGTGCCAGCAGCTTTACGGCCTATAAGACTGAAGCTTTCTTT. Translated, it gives CASSFTAYKTEAFF.

The rearrangement joins TRBV7-2 to TRBJ2-7; TRBD2 matches at 10 bases. CDR3 length: 15 residues. V was clipped by 4 bases and J by 3 bases; unmatched bases: 6. Germline CDR1 is SGHTA and CDR2 is FQGNSA. This CDR3 is CASSYQRGGYYEQYF. The DNA for the CDR3 is TGTGCCAGCAGCTACCAGCGGGGGGGTTACTACGAGCAGTACTTC.

The chain couples TRBV10-2 to TRBJ2-2; 9 bases match TRBD2. In germline, CDR1 is WSHSY, CDR2 SAAADI. The CDR3 is 15 residues long. V lost 7 bases and J lost 5; bases outside the gene matches: 8. In DNA, the CDR3 is TGCGCCAGCATCAGCGGGGGGCCGAGGACCGGGGAGCTGTTTTTT. Translated: CASISGGPRTGELFF.

Only one count was recorded for this clone. CDR3 in amino acids: CASSQQLAGGPLDTQYF. The CDR3 DNA follows: TGCGCCAGCAGCCAACAATTAGCGGGGGGGCCCCTAGATACGCAGTATTTT. The chain employs TRBV4-3 and TRBJ2-3; TRBD2 agrees at 11 bases. With 2 bases clipped from V and 5 bases from J, the junction kept 9 bases outside the gene matches. The germline CDR1 and CDR2 sequences are LGHNA and YSLEER. The CDR3 totals 17 residues.

The chain's CDR3 is CASSPGLNNQPQHF. The CDR3 nucleotides read TGTGCCAGCTCACCCGGGCTAAACAATCAGCCCCAGCATTTT. The chain has TRBV18 and TRBJ1-5; D not resolved. The germline V gene encodes CDR1 KGHSH and CDR2 LQKENI. This CDR3 spans 14 amino acids. Trimming removed 3 bases at V and 3 bases at J, with 9 bases between. The full variable domain, in which reference TRBV18 and TRBJ1-5 provide the parts outside the CDR3, is NAGVMQNPRHLVRRRGQEARLRCSPMKGHSHVYWYRQLPEEGLKFMVYLQKENIIDESGMPKERFSAEFPKEGPSILRIQQVVRGDSAAYFCASSPGLNNQPQHFGDGTRLSIL.

The J gene is TRBJ2-5, the V gene TRBV4-3; D is undetermined. Per germline, CDR1 LGHNA and CDR2 YSLEER. V lost 0 bases and J lost 3, with 14 bases in between. The CDR3 has 16 residues. The CDR3 DNA is TGCGCCAGCAGCCAAGAGAGGCAGATAGGCAAAGAGACCCAGTACTTC. It translates to CASSQERQIGKETQYF.

This clone was observed a handful of times. The chain carries TRBV30 and TRBJ2-1, with TRBD2 as a possible D gene (6 bases). With 5 bases removed from V and 7 bases from J, the gap between germline ends came to 18 bases. Germline V gene lookup returns CDR1 GTSNPN and CDR2 SVGIG (reference sequence). This CDR3 region has 14 residues. CDR3 loop: CAWWPRSSGNEQFF. CDR3 DNA: TGTGCCTGGTGGCCGCGAAGTAGCGGTAATGAGCAGTTCTTC.

The V and J genes are TRBV11-2 and TRBJ2-5; 8 bases align to TRBD2. V was clipped by 2 bases and J by 1 base; unmatched bases: 3. The CDR3 has 15 amino acids. From germline, CDR1 is SGHAT and CDR2 FQNNGV. Written as DNA, the CDR3 is TGTGCCAGCAGCTTATATACTAGCGGCCAAGAGACCCAGTACTTC. Residues: CASSLYTSGQETQYF.

The sample holds a few counts of this clone. The chain combines TRBV5-4 with TRBJ2-7, with D perhaps TRBD1 (6 bases). This CDR3 region has 13 residues. The V end was cut by 4 bases, the J end by 2 bases, with 10 bases between. CDR1 and CDR2 (germline): SGHNT, YYREEE (reference sequence). The CDR3 sequence is CASSRDTAYEQYF. DNA of the CDR3: TGTGCCAGCAGCAGGGACACGGCCTACGAGCAGTACTTC.

This clone was seen a handful of times. This chain uses TRBV5-4 with TRBJ1-2; no firm D call. The V gene lost 0 bases and the J gene lost 7 bases, with 10 bases spanning the gap. In germline, CDR1 is SGHNT, CDR2 YYREEE (reference sequence). The CDR3 contains 13 residues. CDR3 DNA: TGTGCCAGCAGCTTGGGTCGGGAGGCTGGCTACACCTTC. This encodes CASSLGREAGYTF.

V gene TRBV9 combines with J gene TRBJ2-7; D is unresolved. CDR1 and CDR2 (germline): SGDLS, YYNGEE. Deletions cut 4 bases from V and 4 bases from J, with 15 bases between. This CDR3 spans 14 amino acids. CDR3 amino acids: CASSLSYVAYEQYF. The CDR3 bases are TGTGCCAGCAGCCTTAGTTACGTTGCTTACGAGCAGTACTTC.

The CDR3 region has the DNA TGTGCCAGCAGCTTATACTCGGGATCCGATCAGCCCCAGCATTTT. This encodes CASSLYSGSDQPQHF. The chain carries TRBV7-2 and TRBJ1-5; the D is unclear. This CDR3 is built from 15 residues. Germline lookup yields CDR1 SGHTA and CDR2 FQGNSA. Trimming cost V 2 bases and J 5 bases, with 13 bases left between them.

This chain joins TRBV30 and TRBJ2-7, with TRBD1 matching 10 bases. CDR1 and CDR2 from the germline V gene are GTSNPN and SVGIG (reference sequence). V was clipped by 2 bases and J by 7 bases; unmatched bases: 5. The CDR3 spans 13 residues. CDR3 DNA: TGTGCCTGGAGTATAGACAGGGGGCGGGAGCAGTACTTC. Amino acid sequence: CAWSIDRGREQYF.